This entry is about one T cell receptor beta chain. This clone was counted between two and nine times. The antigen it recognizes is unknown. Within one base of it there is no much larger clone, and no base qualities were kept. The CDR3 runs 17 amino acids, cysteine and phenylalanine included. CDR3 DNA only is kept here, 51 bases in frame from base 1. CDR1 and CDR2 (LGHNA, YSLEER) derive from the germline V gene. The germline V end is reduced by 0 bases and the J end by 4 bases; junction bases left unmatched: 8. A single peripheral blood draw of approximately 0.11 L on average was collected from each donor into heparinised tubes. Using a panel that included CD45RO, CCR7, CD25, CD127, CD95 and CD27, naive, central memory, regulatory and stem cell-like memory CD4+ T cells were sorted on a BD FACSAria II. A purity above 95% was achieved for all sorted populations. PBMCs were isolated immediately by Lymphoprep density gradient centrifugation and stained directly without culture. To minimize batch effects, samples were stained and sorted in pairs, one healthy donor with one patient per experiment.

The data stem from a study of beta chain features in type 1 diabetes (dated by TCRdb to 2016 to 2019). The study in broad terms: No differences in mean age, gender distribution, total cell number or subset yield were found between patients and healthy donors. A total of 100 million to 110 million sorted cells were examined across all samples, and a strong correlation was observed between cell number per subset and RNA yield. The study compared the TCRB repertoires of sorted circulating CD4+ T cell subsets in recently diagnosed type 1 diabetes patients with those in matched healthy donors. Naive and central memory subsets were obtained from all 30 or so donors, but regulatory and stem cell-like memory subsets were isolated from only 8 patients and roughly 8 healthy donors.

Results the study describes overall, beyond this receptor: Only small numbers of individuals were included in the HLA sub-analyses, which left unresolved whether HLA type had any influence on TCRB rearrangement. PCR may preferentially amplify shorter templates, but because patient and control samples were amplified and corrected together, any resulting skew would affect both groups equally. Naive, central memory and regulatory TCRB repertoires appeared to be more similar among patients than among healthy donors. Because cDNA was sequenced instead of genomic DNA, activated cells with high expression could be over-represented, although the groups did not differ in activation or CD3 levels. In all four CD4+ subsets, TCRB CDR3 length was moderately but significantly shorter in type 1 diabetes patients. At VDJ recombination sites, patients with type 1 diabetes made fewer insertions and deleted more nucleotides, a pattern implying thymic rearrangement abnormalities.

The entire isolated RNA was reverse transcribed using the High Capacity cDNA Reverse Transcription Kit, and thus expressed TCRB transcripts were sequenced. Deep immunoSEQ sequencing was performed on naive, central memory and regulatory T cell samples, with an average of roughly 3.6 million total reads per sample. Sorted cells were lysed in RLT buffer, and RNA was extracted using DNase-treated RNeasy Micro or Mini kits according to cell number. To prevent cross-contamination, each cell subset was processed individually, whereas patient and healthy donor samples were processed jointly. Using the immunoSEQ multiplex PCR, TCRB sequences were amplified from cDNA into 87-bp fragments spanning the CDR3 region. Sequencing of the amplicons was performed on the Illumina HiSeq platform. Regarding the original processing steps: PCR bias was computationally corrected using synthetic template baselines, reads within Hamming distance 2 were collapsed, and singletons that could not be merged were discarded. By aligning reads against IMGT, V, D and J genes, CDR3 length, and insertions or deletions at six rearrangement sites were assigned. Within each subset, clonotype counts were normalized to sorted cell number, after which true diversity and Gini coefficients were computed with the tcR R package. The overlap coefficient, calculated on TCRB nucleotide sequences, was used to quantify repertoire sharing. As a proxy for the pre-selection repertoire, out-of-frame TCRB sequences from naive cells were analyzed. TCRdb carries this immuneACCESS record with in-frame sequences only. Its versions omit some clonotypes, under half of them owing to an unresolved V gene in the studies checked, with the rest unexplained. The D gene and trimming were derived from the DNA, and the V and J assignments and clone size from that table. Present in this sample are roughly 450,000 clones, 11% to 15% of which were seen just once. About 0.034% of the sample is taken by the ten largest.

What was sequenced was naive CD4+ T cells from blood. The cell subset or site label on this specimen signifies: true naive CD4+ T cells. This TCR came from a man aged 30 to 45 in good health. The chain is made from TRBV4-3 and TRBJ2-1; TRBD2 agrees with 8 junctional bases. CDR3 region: CASSQDHPTGGYNEQFF. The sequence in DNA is TGCGCCAGCAGCCAAGATCATCCTACGGGGGGGTACAATGAGCAGTTCTTC.